These T cell receptor beta chains were read from a single sample in a study of blood T cell repertoires in COVID-19. TCRdb's copy holds only in-frame clones and misses some; the assay was immunoSEQ multiplex PCR. Of about 120,000 clones in the sample, about 88% are singletons; the top ten hold around 4.6%. The sequenced sample was peripheral blood. These TCRs come from a man aged 55-75 years with COVID-19, enrolled during active disease. Each CDR3 is given without its conserved first and last residue.

j_call	cdr3_length	v_call	cdr3_aa
TRBJ2-7	11	TRBV7-9	ASSPTGSYEQY
TRBJ2-7	12	TRBV5-4	ASSLARGAYEQY
TRBJ1-3	14	TRBV21-1	ASSAIYRGPGNTIY
TRBJ2-5	12	TRBV21-1	ASSRVGQGETQY
TRBJ2-3	14	TRBV19	ATKGLAGWGADTQY
TRBJ2-3	15	TRBV7-9	ASSSLLGQGNTDTQY
TRBJ1-2	13	TRBV5-6	ASSLPGGWNYGYT
TRBJ2-2	15	TRBV5-1	ASSLAGGGREPGELF
TRBJ2-2	13	TRBV5-1	ASSLVQENTGELF
TRBJ2-1	12	TRBV10-3	AISVGGNNNEQF
TRBJ2-3	13	TRBV7-9	ASTFGNRGLDTQY
TRBJ2-1	11	TRBV6-5	ASSYSGRTRAF
TRBJ2-7	14	TRBV3-1/TRBV3-2	ASSRQTSGYTYEQY
TRBJ2-3	14	TRBV19	ASSIDLIGSADTQY
TRBJ2-3	11	TRBV5-1	ASSGRVSDTQY
TRBJ2-4	12	TRBV19	ATATGGSWDIQY
TRBJ1-4	15	TRBV28	ASSVRTGGTTNEKLF
TRBJ2-3	13	TRBV6-6	ASSSPGQGTDTQY
TRBJ1-1	15	TRBV13	ASSPALRGLLNTEAF
TRBJ2-7	12	TRBV28	ASSSVQGTYEQY
TRBJ1-2	13	TRBV6-1	ASSEQGATNYGYT
TRBJ1-1	12	TRBV4-3	ASSLTLDSGWTF
TRBJ2-2	16	TRBV3-1/TRBV3-2	ASSQVSTGGSLTGELF
TRBJ2-7	9	TRBV10-1	ASSENGEQY
TRBJ1-4	13	TRBV6-5	AISFSRVLNEKLF
TRBJ2-1	10	TRBV19	ATSGTSNEQF
TRBJ1-5	12	TRBV10-2	ASSVTRVDQPQH
TRBJ2-7	11	TRBV2	ASSDLTSGSWY
TRBJ1-3	13	TRBV5-1	ASSPGLISGNTIY
TRBJ2-4	17	TRBV7-2	ASSLGSPWGQSAKNIQY
TRBJ1-2	12	TRBV2	ASSEGRELYGYT